This T cell receptor (beta chain) comes out of a study of CD8 T cells in Susac syndrome. The wider study: Patients with Susac syndrome who were sequenced included six with active disease and under ten in remission. Blood was drawn from Susac syndrome patients while they were therapy-naive, on corticosteroids, or on intravenous immunoglobulin alone.

Germline CDR1 and CDR2: KGHSH and LQKENI. After removal of 6 bases from V and 6 bases from J, the junction contained 7 bases not matched to a gene. The CDR3 is 13 amino acids. TEMRA cells were FACS-enriched and CD8+ and CD4+ T cells negatively isolated. Reverse transcription of about 0.5 to 1 ug RNA used random hexamers. The method of amplification for TCR beta CDR3 was immunoSEQ multiplex PCR, covering 54 Vbeta and 13 Jbeta. TCRdb passed the immunoSEQ multiplex PCR reads through MiXCR, listing each CDR3 protein once. The sample has 200,000 to 300,000 distinct CDR3 sequences, 96% seen once. Sequencing was carried out using CD4+ T cells from PBMCs. The sequence derives from a human donor with Susac syndrome. The V and J genes are TRBV18 and TRBJ1-2; the match to TRBD1 covers 7 bases. This CDR3 is CASSRQGSHGYTF. CDR3 in DNA: TGTGCCAGCTCCCGACAGGGTTCCCATGGCTACACCTTC. Combining the CDR3 with reference TRBV18 and TRBJ1-2 gives the whole variable domain NAGVMQNPRHLVRRRGQEARLRCSPMKGHSHVYWYRQLPEEGLKFMVYLQKENIIDESGMPKERFSAEFPKEGPSILRIQQVVRGDSAAYFCASSRQGSHGYTFGSGTRLTVV.